This TCR beta chain was sequenced during a study of blood T cells in healthy people across ages. The study's findings and limits: Estimated diversity, derived from one million T cells, was regarded as an underestimate.

Donors each provided around 10 milliliters of peripheral blood. Concerning this clonotype: Its antigen remains unknown.

The CDR3 has 16 amino acids. Germline CDR1 reads LGHNA; CDR2 reads YNFKEQ. V was pared by 3 bases and J by 0 bases, with 8 bases of the junction left unmatched. The use of a sample-barcoded 5' primer and a J-beta primer mix characterized a second PCR of roughly 7 to 12 cycles. All cDNA molecules were each tagged by a template-switch adaptor with 12 random nucleotides. TCRdb reprocessed the 5' RACE reads with MiXCR, giving one entry per CDR3 protein. The data hold roughly 1.6 million distinct CDR3 sequences, with 34% observed a single time. Sample: blood. The clonotype was recovered from a woman under 40 in good health. The J gene is TRBJ2-7, the V gene TRBV4-2; 7 positions match TRBD2. DNA for the CDR3: TGTGCCAGCAGCCAGGGTGGGGGGGTAAGCTCCTACGAGCAGTACTTC. Protein sequence: CASSQGGGVSSYEQYF.